Presented here are 13 T cell receptor beta chains from one specimen sequenced in a study of T cell repertoires in cytomegalovirus infection. Using its own MiXCR run on the reads, TCRdb lists one record per CDR3 protein. The table shows tens of thousands of distinct CDR3 sequences, with over 15% occurring only once. Their antigens remain unidentified. Sample: CD8+ T cells from cultured PBMCs, taken from culture after CMV antigen stimulation. These receptors came from a human donor in good health (CMV status not recorded). Some clones in this sample may be carry-over from other donors' samples.

CDR3 in DNA: TGTGCCAGCAGCTTGGGGGCGGGGTCCCTCTACGAGCAGTACTTC. Its translation is CASSLGAGSLYEQYF. This chain connects TRBV7-9 to TRBJ2-7; D possibly uses TRBD1 or TRBD2 (6 bases each). CDR3 length equals 15 residues. V lost 3 bases to trimming and J lost 3 bases, with 15 bases between them. Looked up from germline, CDR1 is SEHNR and CDR2 is FQNEAQ (reference sequence).

The sample holds a few counts of this clonotype. J is TRBJ1-1 and V is TRBV6-2 or TRBV6-3; D gene unclear. The CDR3 spans 11 residues. CDR1 and CDR2 (germline): MNHEY, SVGEGT. V lost 10 bases, J lost 2 bases, and 8 bases lay in between. The CDR3 sequence is CATGRNTEAFF. The CDR3 DNA is TGTGCCACCGGACGAAACACTGAAGCTTTCTTT.

The rearrangement joins TRBV20-1 to TRBJ2-7; the match to TRBD1 covers 9 bases. V was pared by 2 bases and J by 3 bases, with 5 bases of the junction left unmatched. The CDR3 has 14 amino acids. The germline gives CDR1 DFQATT, CDR2 SNEGSKA (reference sequence). The CDR3 reads CSARNRTGVYEQYF. CDR3 nucleotides: TGCAGTGCTAGAAACCGGACAGGGGTCTACGAGCAGTACTTC.

The chain has TRBV19 and TRBJ2-1; 10 bases line up with TRBD2. This CDR3 comprises 15 residues. Germline loops: CDR1 LNHDA, CDR2 SQIVND (reference sequence). J gave up 4 bases and V 3 bases, and 3 bases lay outside the gene matches. CDR3 in DNA: TGTGCCAGTAGTATCGGGACTAGCGAGTACAATGAGCAGTTCTTC. Amino acid sequence: CASSIGTSEYNEQFF.

This clonotype was detected ten times or more. This sequence joins TRBV7-9 and TRBJ2-7; D not resolved. The CDR3 extends over 14 amino acids. CDR1 and CDR2 from the germline V gene are SEHNR and FQNEAQ (reference sequence). Trimming stripped 5 bases from V and 1 base from J, with 12 bases between. The CDR3, as DNA: TGTGCCAGCAGCACCCCGGACGCTTCCTACGAGCAGTACTTC. Protein product: CASSTPDASYEQYF.

The chain joins TRBV5-6 to TRBJ2-7; 11 bases line up with TRBD2. In germline, CDR1 is SGHDT, CDR2 YYEEEE. The CDR3 sequence is 14 residues long. V lost 0 bases to trimming and J lost 6 bases; unmatched junction nucleotides: 2. The CDR3 nucleotides are TGTGCCAGCAGCTTGGTGCTAGCGGGAGGCGAGCAGTACTTC. Protein: CASSLVLAGGEQYF.

The CDR3 DNA reads TGTGCCAGCAGCGACGGACTAGCGGCAGATACGCAGTATTTT. The encoded protein is CASSDGLAADTQYF. The chain employs TRBV2 and TRBJ2-3; 10 nucleotides line up with TRBD2. The V gene's germline CDR1 is SNHLY and CDR2 FYNNEI. The CDR3 loop spans 14 amino acids. V dropped 6 bases and J dropped 4; count of bases not matched to a gene: 4.

CDR3 residues: CATSRDRWGSSNEQFF. The CDR3 DNA sequence: TGTGCCACCAGCAGAGATCGTTGGGGGAGTTCCAATGAGCAGTTCTTC. The rearrangement uses TRBV15 and TRBJ2-1, with D possibly being TRBD1 or TRBD2 (5 bases each). CDR1 LNHNV and CDR2 YYDKDF come from the germline V gene (reference sequence). Trimming removed 0 bases from V and 6 bases from J, with 15 bases in between. The CDR3 has 16 residues. The whole variable domain, remainder taken from reference TRBV15 and TRBJ2-1, is DAMVIQNPRYQVTQFGKPVTLSCSQTLNHNVMYWYQQKSSQAPKLLFHYYDKDFNNEADTPDNFQSRRPNTSFCFLDIRSPGLGDTAMYLCATSRDRWGSSNEQFFGPGTRLTVL.

This clonotype showed up just a few times. At one end, the junction sequence differs from germline, possibly due to a read error. This rearrangement joins TRBV7-2 to TRBJ2-7; 11 nucleotides agree with TRBD2. Germline loops: CDR1 SGHTA, CDR2 FQGNSA. CDR3 length equals 15 residues. The CDR3 coding sequence is TGTGCCAGCAAACCGACTAGCGGGACGGACTACGAACAGTACTTC. Its translation is CASKPTSGTDYEQYF. Looking up the rest from reference TRBV7-2 and TRBJ2-7 gives the full variable domain: GAGVSQSPSNKVTEKGKDVELRCDPISGHTALYWYRQSLGQGLEFLIYFQGNSAPDKSGLPSDRFSAERTGGSVSTLTIQRTQQEDSAVYLCASKPTSGTDYEQYFGPGTRLTVT.

By frequency in the sample, this clonotype is medium-sized (0.01 to 0.1%). The rearrangement links TRBV7-9 to TRBJ2-3; no clear D gene. The CDR3 consists of 14 residues. Germline assignment: CDR1 SEHNR and CDR2 FQNEAQ (reference sequence). With 5 bases removed from V and 0 bases from J, the gap between germline ends came to 9 bases. The CDR3 nucleotides read TGTGCCAGCAGCCCCTGGGGTAGCACAGATACGCAGTATTTT. Amino acids: CASSPWGSTDTQYF.

This clonotype was recorded a few times. Here the CDR3 DNA reads TGTGCCAGCAGTGCGGGACAGCGAGAAGCTTTCTTT. Encoded protein: CASSAGQREAFF. The V call is TRBV6-1, the J call TRBJ1-1, with TRBD1 matching over 7 bases. The CDR3 has 12 residues. Germline CDR1 and CDR2: MNHNS and SASEGT. J lost 8 bases, V lost 4 bases, and 4 bases had no gene match.

This clonotype came up a few times. This chain joins TRBV11-2 and TRBJ1-1; 9 nucleotides agree with TRBD1. The CDR3 is 13 residues long. Germline V CDR1 and CDR2: SGHAT, FQNNGV. V lost 5 bases, J lost 8 bases, and 6 bases stayed unmatched. CDR3 amino acids: CASSVTGGEEAFF. CDR3 sequence (DNA): TGTGCCAGCAGCGTCACAGGGGGCGAAGAAGCTTTCTTT. Full variable domain (rest looked up from reference TRBV11-2 and TRBJ1-1): EAGVAQSPRYKIIEKRQSVAFWCNPISGHATLYWYQQILGQGPKLLIQFQNNGVVDDSQLPKDRFSAERLKGVDSTLKIQPAKLEDSAVYLCASSVTGGEEAFFGQGTRLTVV.

J is TRBJ2-1 and V is TRBV9; no firm D call. Germline V CDR1 and CDR2: SGDLS, YYNGEE. Trimming pared 0 bases from V and 9 bases from J, leaving 16 bases between. This CDR3 is built from 15 residues. CDR3: CASSVEISPTGEQFF. The DNA for the CDR3 is TGTGCCAGCAGCGTAGAAATTAGCCCGACGGGTGAGCAGTTCTTC. Together with reference TRBV9 and TRBJ2-1, the CDR3 gives the full variable domain: DSGVTQTPKHLITATGQRVTLRCSPRSGDLSVYWYQQSLDQGLQFLIQYYNGEERAKGNILERFSAQQFPDLHSELNLSSLELGDSALYFCASSVEISPTGEQFFGPGTRLTVL.